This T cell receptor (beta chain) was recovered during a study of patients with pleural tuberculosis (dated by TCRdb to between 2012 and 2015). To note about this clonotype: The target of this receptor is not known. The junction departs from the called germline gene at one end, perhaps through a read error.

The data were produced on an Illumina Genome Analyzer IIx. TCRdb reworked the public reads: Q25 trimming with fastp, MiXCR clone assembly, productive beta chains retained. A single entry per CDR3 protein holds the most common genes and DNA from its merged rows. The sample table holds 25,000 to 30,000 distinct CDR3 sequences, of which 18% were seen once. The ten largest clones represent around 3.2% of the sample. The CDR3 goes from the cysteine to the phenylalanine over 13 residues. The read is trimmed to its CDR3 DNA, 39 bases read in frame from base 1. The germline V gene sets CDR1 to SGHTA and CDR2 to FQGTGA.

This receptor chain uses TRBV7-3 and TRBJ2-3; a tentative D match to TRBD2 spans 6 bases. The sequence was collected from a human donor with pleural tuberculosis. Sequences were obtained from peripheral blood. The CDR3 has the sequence CASSSPGGDMQYF. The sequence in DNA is TGTGCCAGCAGCTCCCCAGGAGGGGATATGCAGTATTTT.